This entry concerns a single T cell receptor beta chain. Its antigen target is currently unknown. The sample holds no much larger clone one base away, and base qualities are not on file. This sample stems from a study of cytomegalovirus exposure and HLA in healthy donors (dated by TCRdb to the late 2010s). Regarding the study in general: In an earlier analysis of roughly 590 of the donors, 276 Gb of sequence data and some 100 million unique TCR beta sequences from 150 million to 200 million T cells were reported. Roughly 320 gigabases of sequencing data and around 90 million unique TCR sequences made up an early release that covered approximately 700 HLA-typed donors. Of the roughly 410 genotyped donors, over 80% were placed in the genetic ancestry cluster associated with self-reported Caucasian donors. The study aimed to test whether signatures of past pathogen exposure could be identified by cataloging public T cell receptors. Using immunosequencing, the study profiled T cell repertoires from around 680 subjects and related those repertoires to cytomegalovirus serostatus. A separate validation cohort of about 110 different subjects was used in addition to the 666-subject first cohort. High-throughput TCR immunosequencing, statistical association of individual TCRs with disease status, and machine learning were combined to predict cytomegalovirus infection status. In a later analysis, previously published TCR beta repertoires from about 670 donors were re-analyzed and high-resolution HLA genotyping was added so that TCR occurrence patterns could be studied. Rather than using new phenotypic data, the later analysis identified candidate immune exposures from TCR beta sequences and from how often those sequences occurred across donors. An earlier analysis of 500 to 750 of the donors applied high-throughput TCR beta sequencing to assess whether each TCR beta V gene segment acted as functional or pseudogenic. Donor age, sex, ethnicity and CMV serostatus were compiled alongside the repertoire data. A later genetic analysis used genome-wide SNP genotypes for 398 of the 666 donors, treating that subset as a discovery cohort. Every repertoire in the discovery cohort had been generated on one and the same sequencing platform. HLA typing included class I and class II loci at four-digit resolution. Typing coverage varied by locus: about 620-640 donors for A, B, C, DRB1 and DQB1; more than 500 for DQA1; approximately 570 for DPA1; roughly 450 for DPB1. Because of strong linkage in the cohort, five DR-DQ haplotypes were treated as single units for association and clustering. On average, around 230,000 unique TCR beta nucleotide sequences were sequenced per donor among some 420 genotyped donors of the cohort, with roughly 18% of those sequences being non-productive.

The paper's findings and limits, for the study overall: In a later analysis, HLA-associated TCR beta chains were found to be more clonally expanded and to have lower generation probabilities than equally common non-associated chains. Presence/absence analyses assumed roughly uniform sequencing depth across donors, an assumption that may not hold. A cluster of highly shared sequence variants was judged likely to represent a technical artifact of the sequencing pipeline. A later analysis found that TCR association rates varied across HLA loci, with DRB1 alleles showing the most associated TCRs and HLA-C alleles the fewest. This cohort had only TCR beta chains sequenced, and the lack of alpha or paired-chain data limited which features could be detected. A later genetic analysis associated a missense DCLRE1C variant with V-gene and J-gene trimming of TCR beta chains, and an independent cohort replicated the association. The study gave a list of about 160 TCR beta chains associated with cytomegalovirus. In an earlier analysis of about 600 of the donors, most TCR beta V segments appeared in productive rearrangements about 87% or about 30% of the time, broadly matching IMGT annotations. Most TCR sequences were observed very rarely across donors, whereas some public TCRs were present in many individuals. A further reported finding was that TCR beta sequences accurately predicted the HLA-A and HLA-B alleles for most subjects in the first cohort. A later analysis reported that several top co-occurrence clusters appeared linked to parvovirus B19, influenza, CMV and Epstein-Barr virus. Because some donors lacked HLA typing at each locus, the association tests relied only on the typed subset. Assigning TCR associations to individual alleles was difficult when HLA alleles, especially DR and DQ, strongly co-occurred. In a later genetic analysis, fewer N-insertions in productive TCRs were reported among donors in an Asian-associated ancestry cluster than the roughly 640-donor mean. Some IMGT-functional V segments, including TRBV6-2 and TRBV6-3, could not be told apart with the 87-base-pair reads, so those segments were excluded. The earlier analysis of some 540 of the donors excluded over 15 rarely observed V segments, including chromosome 9 orphons, because counts were too low. In vitro tests confirmed that a few of the cytomegalovirus-associated TCR beta chains recognize cytomegalovirus antigens. Correlated functional status among segregating V segments might be attributable to linkage disequilibrium, but an unknown experimental factor could not be ruled out. According to the authors, the approach could potentially be generalized to other disease states and immunological phenotypes. For the cohort, immune exposure information was limited to CMV serostatus. At a false discovery rate of 0.05, a later analysis linked 15,000 to 20,000 TCR beta sequences to specific HLA alleles. A later analysis found that most CMV-associated TCR beta chains appeared HLA-restricted, with HLA associations seemingly driven largely by CMV exposure. In both the original and validation cohorts, the classifier was reported to diagnose cytomegalovirus status with high specificity and sensitivity.

The CDR3 starts with the cysteine, ends with the phenylalanine, and has 14 residues. The entry retains the CDR3 DNA only, 42 bases that are in frame from base 1. Trimming accounts for 4 bases at V and 6 bases at J, while the number of junction bases matched to no gene is 6. CDR1 and CDR2, per the germline V gene, are SGHTA and FQGNSA. The library came from the immunoSEQ multiplex PCR assay. A mixture of 60 forward primers for TCR Vbeta segments and 13 reverse primers for TCR Jbeta segments was used in the multiplex PCR. Amplification of the CDR3 region of rearranged TCR beta genes was performed with a multiplex PCR assay on genomic DNA. The amplified TCR beta libraries were sequenced on the Illumina HiSeq System as 87-base-pair reads. The published analysis was carried out like this. Across the 500 to 850 repertoires, a later analysis counted 75 million to 90 million unique TCR beta chains, roughly 11 million of which were shared by at least two donors. Raw reads were error-corrected and collapsed into unique sequences with a nearest-neighbor algorithm that merged closely related sequences to remove PCR and sequencing errors. Alignment of CDR3 sequences to IMGT reference sequences was used to assign V, D and J gene segments. For a sequence to be retained, a match of at least six nucleotides to both a V gene segment and a J gene segment was required. Rearrangements were called productive when the CDR3 lacked stop codons and stayed in frame with V and J; all others were non-productive. Following IMGT convention, CDR3 was defined as the stretch from the second conserved V-encoded cysteine to the conserved J-encoded phenylalanine. In an earlier analysis of 500 to 650 of the donors, sequences lacking an unambiguous match to a single V gene segment were excluded. In an earlier analysis of around 600 of the donors, V segments were called functional above 56.7% productive rearrangements and were called segregating when the between-donor standard deviation exceeded 5%. To diagnose cytomegalovirus status from the catalog of TCR beta chain sequences, a statistical classification framework was built. V and J gene assignment, in a later analysis, came from comparing TCR nucleotide sequences with IMGT/GENE-DB human TR gene sequences. In a later analysis, CDR3 sequences and most-parsimonious VDJ recombination scenarios were assigned using the TCRdist pipeline. In a later analysis, each TCR beta chain was defined by its CDR3 amino acid sequence together with its V-gene family, and reads without a unique V-gene family were excluded. To address suspected cross-contamination and a sequencing artifact, a later analysis removed under 600 highly shared, low-generation-probability nucleotide sequences. In a later analysis, a clonal expansion index for each public chain was calculated from normalized within-repertoire ranks of inferred template counts. Generation probabilities in a later analysis came from a VDJ recombination model fitted to out-of-frame rearrangements, and those results were checked against IGoR. A later analysis scored TCR-TCR, TCR-HLA and TCR-CMV co-occurrence with hypergeometric tests, applying a repertoire-size bias correction to TCR pairs. False discovery rates were estimated in a later analysis by permuting HLA or CMV assignments 20 times. In a later analysis, co-occurring TCRs were grouped using DBSCAN, with TCRdist sequence similarity added in when clustering inside HLA-allele-positive subsets. Co-occurrence clustering excluded repertoires with fewer than 30,000 or more than 120,000 public chains, plus five with anomalous nucleotide sharing. Sourced from immuneACCESS, this table was stored by TCRdb with only in-frame sequences that have V and J called. A share of the clones is absent; for the studies checked, an unresolved V gene accounts for under half, and the remainder has no known explanation. V and J calls and clone size are those listed in that table; D and trimming were worked out from the DNA. In this sample the table shows around 130,000 clones, 65% to 90% of which occur a single time. The top ten clonotypes cover 10% to 12% of the sample.

The cohort was made up of approximately 670 healthy bone marrow donors. All cohort members were sampled while nominally healthy, although unrecorded immune exposures were likely present. The donor was CMV seropositive and was included in the group of 289 seropositive cohort members. A peripheral blood sample was provided by each donor, and peripheral blood mononuclear cells were used for TCR beta sequencing. The Qiagen DNeasy Blood Extraction Kit was used to extract genomic DNA from the blood cell samples. This clonotype was obtained from a male donor in good health and CMV-seropositive. The sample consisted of PBMCs. The chain joins TRBV7-2 to TRBJ2-7; 10 of the junction bases match TRBD1. The CDR3 region: CASSYRQGAAEQYF. The nucleotide sequence is given as TGTGCCAGCAGCTACCGACAGGGGGCAGCCGAGCAGTACTTC.